This T cell receptor beta chain was captured by sequencing in a study of blood T cell repertoires in COVID-19. Turning to the study itself: PBMCs, B-cell-depleted T cells, or T cells provided the cDNA or gDNA that made up the material.

Original handling: Nucleated cell number was recorded as an estimate derived from reference gene primer amplification. Only in-frame clones appear in the TCRdb table, and some are missing; sequencing was by immunoSEQ multiplex PCR. Clone size and the V and J calls come from that table; the DNA yielded D and trimming. Of some 490,000 clones listed, around nine tenths are singletons. CDR1 and CDR2 from the germline V gene are KGHSH and LQKENI. This CDR3 region has 16 residues. V shed 1 base, J shed 6 bases, and the junction held 9 bases outside the gene matches. Participant-reported clinical history was the basis for cohort assignment. Recovery meant two consecutive negative NP/OP PCR tests, professional clearance, or resolved symptoms.

This TCR was recovered from a woman between 55 and 75 years old who had recovered from COVID-19. The chain recombines TRBV18 with TRBJ1-2, with 9 bases identical to TRBD1. The sequenced material came from PBMCs or T cells enriched from blood (not recorded which). CDR3 in amino acids: CASSPLFDRGVDGYTF. DNA for the CDR3: TGTGCCAGCTCACCACTTTTTGACAGGGGGGTCGATGGCTACACCTTC.